This TCR beta chain comes out of a study of spatial heterogeneity in lung cancer. With 9 bases clipped from V and 0 bases from J, the junction kept 5 bases outside the gene matches. Germline V gene data show CDR1 as MNHNS and CDR2 as SASEGT. There are 14 residues in the CDR3. Documented time point: sample taken at primary tumor resection. Material for sequencing was whole RNA from tumor, nontumor lung or frozen PBMC, left unsorted. TCRdb analysed the 5' RACE reads with MiXCR anew, one entry per CDR3 protein. This table has 8,000 or so distinct CDR3 sequences, about an eighth appearing once. Findings and caveats of the study: Expanded TCRs classified as ubiquitous or regional were counted, and these counts tracked ubiquitous and regional nonsynonymous mutations, respectively. In tumors, expanded intratumoral alpha and beta TCR counts tracked mutation counts. Sequencing reached an estimated coverage of tumor T cells that was only about 7% for alpha chains and roughly 12% for beta chains.

This clonotype was found many times. What it recognizes is unknown. With the library built for alpha chains, this beta chain is off target and its frequency is not meaningful. This receptor was obtained from a male donor with early-stage non-small cell lung cancer. The J gene is TRBJ2-1, the V gene TRBV6-1; 7 positions agree with TRBD2. This specimen was lung tumor tissue, taken at surgery. This CDR3 is CASGWDYSYNEQFF. For the CDR3, the DNA is TGTGCCAGTGGGTGGGACTACTCCTACAATGAGCAGTTCTTC.